The 9 T cell receptor beta chains below all came from one sample that was sequenced in a study of blood T cells in healthy people across ages. For the second PCR, which ran for roughly 6 to 12 cycles, a sample-barcoded 5' primer and a J-beta primer mix were used. TCRdb processed the 5' RACE reads anew with MiXCR; each CDR3 protein has one entry. The table shows 1.5 million to 2 million distinct CDR3 sequences, with approximately 50% occurring only once. Sequencing used blood. These receptors came from a woman aged 40 to 50 in good health.

The rearrangement links TRBV12-3 or TRBV12-4 to TRBJ1-6, with D perhaps matching TRBD1 (6 bases). Trimming pared 7 bases from V and 3 bases from J, leaving 19 bases between. This CDR3 comprises 17 residues. The CDR3 here is CASMGGGQGLYNSPLHF. The CDR3 coding sequence is TGTGCCAGCATGGGGGGGGGCCAGGGCCTCTATAATTCACCCCTCCACTTT.

The genes are TRBV27 and TRBJ2-1; D uncertain. There are 20 residues in the CDR3. Germline V gives CDR1 MNHEY, CDR2 SMNVEV (reference sequence). V dropped 4 bases and J dropped 7 bases, with 32 bases sitting between them. The CDR3 region has the DNA TGTGCCAGCAGTTCCCGTTTAACCCACTCGGAGCCTACGAGAGCGAATGAGCAGTTCTTC. It encodes CASSSRLTHSEPTRANEQFF.

This chain joins TRBV6-6 and TRBJ2-1; the D is unclear. This CDR3 is built from 13 residues. V was cut by 0 bases and J by 6 bases, with 6 bases left in between. The germline V gene has CDR1 MNHNY and CDR2 SVGAGI (reference sequence). The CDR3 DNA reads as TGTGCCAGCAGTTACTCGAAAGTCAATGAGCAGTTCTTC. It translates to CASSYSKVNEQFF.

The rearrangement links TRBV20-1 to TRBJ2-7, with a tentative D call TRBD1 (6 bases). The germline V gene encodes CDR1 DFQATT and CDR2 SNEGSKA (reference sequence). V shed 0 bases and J shed 3 bases, with 15 bases lying between them. The CDR3 contains 15 residues. CDR3 in DNA: TGCAGTGCTAGAGATAATGACAGGATGAACTACGAGCAGTACTTC. It codes for CSARDNDRMNYEQYF.

The rearrangement uses TRBV27 and TRBJ1-5; D remains unclear. This CDR3 spans 16 amino acids. V was pared by 7 bases and J by 1 base, with 17 bases between. Germline V gene sequence: CDR1 MNHEY, CDR2 SMNVEV (reference sequence). The CDR3 region has the DNA TGTGCCAGCATGGGTAGAGGAGCTCGGAGCAATCAGCCCCAGCATTTT. It specifies CASMGRGARSNQPQHF.

This clonotype was picked up a small number of times. In DNA, the CDR3 is TGTGCCAGCAGCTCGGGACTAGCGGGAGAAGGGACCCAGTACTTC. Translated: CASSSGLAGEGTQYF. The chain recombines TRBV13 with TRBJ2-7; 14 positions match TRBD2. The DNA end is more similar to TRBJ2-5, so the J call may be wrong. This CDR3 contains 15 residues. CDR1 and CDR2 (germline): PRHDT, FYEKMQ (reference sequence).

The V and J genes are TRBV6-1 and TRBJ1-5; maybe TRBD1 (6 bases). The CDR3 length is 14 residues. Trimming shortened V by 7 bases and J by 4 bases, and 14 bases separated the two germline ends. In germline, CDR1 is MNHNS, CDR2 SASEGT. The CDR3 sequence is CASNLVGGNQPQHF. The CDR3 DNA is TGTGCCAGCAATCTTGTAGGGGGTAATCAGCCCCAGCATTTT.

This clonotype was detected only a few times. The genes are TRBV5-1 and TRBJ2-7, with TRBD2 identical over 7 bases. With 3 bases clipped from V and 3 bases from J, the junction kept 9 bases outside the gene matches. CDR3 length: 15 amino acids. Germline lookup yields CDR1 SGHRS and CDR2 YFSETQ. In DNA, the CDR3 is TGCGCCAGCAGCTCCACAACGGGGGGATTCTACGAGCAGTACTTC. Translated, it gives CASSSTTGGFYEQYF.

The chain couples TRBV18 to TRBJ2-4, with D possibly being TRBD1 (6 bases). With 5 bases removed from V and 2 bases from J, the gap between germline ends came to 19 bases. The germline CDR1 and CDR2 sequences are KGHSH and LQKENI. This CDR3 spans 17 amino acids. The CDR3 DNA follows: TGTGCCAGCTCATTCACACAGGGTGCGGGCTCCAAAAACATTCAGTACTTC. Its protein is CASSFTQGAGSKNIQYF.